The entry that follows covers one T cell receptor (beta chain) sequence. This clonotype was recorded many times. Its target antigen remains unknown. Base qualities are not at hand, and no much larger clone is one base apart. This entry comes from a study of T cells in Graves' hyperthyroidism and ophthalmopathy (dated by TCRdb to the late 2010s). In terms of the full investigation: Peripheral blood samples were taken at the time of initial diagnosis, prior to any treatment. TCR V-J signatures able to tell the groups apart were searched for in a discovery cohort of 100 patients, of whom around 42 had Graves' ophthalmopathy and roughly 57 had stable Graves' hyperthyroidism. Prospective prediction of ophthalmopathy was tested in an independent validation cohort consisting of roughly 19 hyperthyroidism patients and 17 patients who later progressed to ophthalmopathy. The 95 to 100 discovery patients were randomly divided into training and test sets at a 7:3 ratio. The study also compared thyroid tissue and blood T-cell repertoires from more than five Graves' hyperthyroidism patients. Following sampling, methimazole starting at 30 mg daily was given to hyperthyroidism patients, and high-dose intravenous methylprednisolone was given to ophthalmopathy patients. The paper describes TCR Vbeta CDR3 sequencing of 135 peripheral blood samples, made up of roughly 40 ophthalmopathy patients, 70 to 75 hyperthyroidism patients and roughly 17 progressor patients. What the work shows at the level of the full study, not this receptor alone: In cross-validation, a model built on a 13 V-J signature told ophthalmopathy apart from stable hyperthyroidism with under 90% sensitivity and roughly 81% specificity, and in testing the same model reached 80%/75%. Most expanded thyroid clonotypes (frequency above 0.001) were also found in blood, which suggests that blood repertoires may mirror thyroid immune responses. In validation, progression to ophthalmopathy was predicted by the model with 70% to 71% sensitivity and nearly 75% specificity, a median of roughly six months before onset. No statistical method was used to set the sample size in advance, and investigators knew the group allocation.

TCR beta CDR3 regions were amplified from RNA transcripts. A first-round RT-PCR of the TCR CDR3 used the HTBI primer set with the Qiagen OneStep RT-PCR kit. A second multiplex PCR round built the libraries, followed by size selection and purification. Paired-end sequencing of the libraries was performed with 100 bp reads on an Illumina HiSeq2000. Processing in the source paper ran as follows. SOAPnuke was used to process the raw data, throwing out any read that contained adapters or uncalled bases, had a mean Phred below 15, or lacked an exact constant-primer or identifier match. COPE v1.2.5 was used to merge the high-quality paired reads, and each unique nucleotide sequence was defined as a clonotype. MiTCR v1.1 was used to align the clonotypes against IMGT TRBV, TRBD and TRBJ reference segments. Analysis was restricted to V-J combinations with a frequency above 0.0001, which covered 98% to 99.2% of repertoires. The TCS score was defined as F50 (clonal expansion) divided by E x V (chaos), with BLOSUM62-based TCRdist calculated between CDR3 peptides within each V-J. Welch's t-statistics and random forest reduced around 550 V-J features to 10 to 15, which were used in a naive Bayes classifier (R e1071). The Morisita-Horn index was used to measure how similar the thyroid and blood repertoires were. TCRdb reprocessing: public reads trimmed at Q25 with fastp, clones called with MiXCR, in-frame beta chains kept. Merged by CDR3 protein, the rows form single entries marked with the most common genes and DNA. TCRdb's processing, not the study's, gives the V and J calls here. For this sample there are 600,000 to 700,000 distinct CDR3 sequences; about 15% appear just once. The leading ten clones occupy about 4.5% of the sample.

Ophthalmopathy patients had moderately to severely active disease, Clinical Activity Score of at least 3, NOSPECS grade of at least 4, and duration under 3 months. Exclusion was applied to patients with uncontrolled infections, other autoimmune diseases, pregnancy or lactation. Diagnoses were established on the basis of clinical symptoms, serum thyroxine and TRAb, thyroid ultrasound, and orbital computed tomography. PBMCs were isolated from about 9 ml of fresh peripheral blood by Ficoll-Paque density gradient centrifugation. Trizol reagent was used to extract total RNA, and RNA quality was then checked on an Agilent 2100 Bioanalyzer. The sequenced material came from blood. The clonotype was recovered from a middle-aged woman with Graves' ophthalmopathy.

The DNA sequence is given as TGTGCCAGCAGCGTAGGCGACAGACCCAATCAGCCCCAGCATTTT. Translated, it gives CASSVGDRPNQPQHF. The sequence links TRBV9 to TRBJ1-5; the D region possibly corresponds to TRBD1 (5 bases align). The CDR3 goes from the cysteine to the phenylalanine over 15 residues. Only CDR3 DNA is held: 45 bases, read in frame from base 1. The germline V gene sets CDR1 to SGDLS and CDR2 to YYNGEE. V and J are truncated by 0 bases and 3 bases respectively, leaving an intervening sequence of 10 bases.